The clone carrying this T cell receptor (beta chain) was detected ten times or more. The antigen is not known. The entry originates in a study of T cells in Graves' hyperthyroidism and ophthalmopathy. Study-level results: Ophthalmopathy was predicted by the model a median of roughly 6.7 months ahead of onset.

Germline V gene sequence: CDR1 GTSNPN, CDR2 SVGIG (reference sequence). This CDR3 is built from 14 residues. Trimming left V 3 bases short and J 0 bases short, with 11 bases between. Patients were aged 18 to 65, had disease duration under 2 months, and had newly diagnosed hyperthyroidism. It was uncontrolled infection, other autoimmune disease, pregnancy or lactation that excluded patients. Thyroid ultrasound, orbital computed tomography, clinical symptoms, and serum thyroxine and TRAb underpinned diagnoses. RNA transcripts gave rise to amplified TCR beta CDR3 regions. RT-PCR in the first round (using the HTBI primer set) targeted the TCR CDR3. TCRdb reanalysed the multiplex PCR reads using MiXCR and keeps one entry per CDR3 protein. The sample includes 200,000 to 250,000 distinct CDR3 sequences, approximately 20% of them seen just once.

Material: blood. The chain joins TRBV30 to TRBJ1-2; D possibly corresponds to TRBD1 (6 bases). This TCR was recovered from a man aged 40-49 years with Graves' hyperthyroidism. The CDR3 DNA sequence: TGTGCCTGGAGAAAGACAGGAGCTAACTATGGCTACACCTTC. It specifies CAWRKTGANYGYTF.